This section outlines one T cell receptor beta chain sequence together with its context. This clonotype was seen many times. The target of this receptor is not known. Base qualities are missing; no much larger clone stands one base away. This sample stems from a study of human T cells and chemical hapten exposure (dated by TCRdb to about 2021). For context, the study as a whole: For sensitization, 2% DPC in acetone was applied to a roughly 2 cm by roughly 2 cm area of upper inner arm skin. Blood samples were taken from patients before sensitization (week 0) and at 2, 6 and about 24 weeks after DPC sensitization. About 27 alopecia patients gave blood for TCR sequencing at one to four time points (pre-sensitization, 2, 6 and 24 weeks). Alopecia areata with under or over 50% scalp involvement, alopecia totalis and alopecia universalis were represented in the patient cohort, which was mostly female. This study followed changes in the peripheral blood TCR repertoire in vivo during primary and secondary sensitization of alopecia patients to the hapten diphenylcyclopropenone (DPC). Libraries were pooled for sequencing, and per-sample TCR yields varied mainly because of small differences in library volumes within the pool. Patch tests used Finn chambers with 0.01% DPC on the upper back, scored after 6 days by International Contact Dermatitis Research Group standards. Throughout the study period of around 25 weeks, patients also received therapeutic DPC doses to the scalp every week. Results the study describes overall, beyond this receptor: Because every patient had alopecia, a presumed autoimmune disease, the patients' immune response might differ from that of healthy individuals. Repeated subsampling changed both the strength of the expansion versus patch-test correlation and the threshold at which that correlation became significant. Significantly more large CDR3 similarity clusters were formed by expanded TCRs than by pre-sensitization or healthy control sets, consistent with antigen-driven responses. Patch test score was positively correlated with the number of PT1 expanded TCRs, with significance at thresholds 8, 16 and 32 but not at 4. The number of TCRs above 1 in 1000 frequency did not change with DPC sensitization; there was no evidence of global repertoire structure alterations.

Libraries were made using RACE. TCRdb lists the instrument as NextSeq 500. During library preparation, unique molecular identifiers were attached to individual cDNA molecules so that TCRs could be counted in a quantitative, reproducible way. Each blood RNA sample was used to sequence both TCR alpha and TCR beta chains. In the source study's methods: A median of roughly 100,000 TCRs per sample was observed, with a range of about 20,000 to 750,000. V, J and CDR3 annotation of the TCR reads was carried out using the Decombinator software suite. For PS versus PT1 abundance plots, all samples were subsampled to the same number of TCRs (28,000). Expanded TCRs were defined as absent before sensitization and observed at least eight times at the 2-week time point. The public reads were run again by TCRdb, first through fastp at Q25 and then through MiXCR, and only productive beta chains were kept. Rows are unified per CDR3 protein, each entry keeping the most common DNA and genes. TCRdb's processing, not the study's, gives the V and J calls here. In all, the sample holds approximately 90,000 distinct CDR3 sequences, and 8.5% of those were seen once. The top ten clones comprise around 2.6% of the sample.

Sample time point, as interpreted from the label and publication: pre-sensitization, week 0. The meaning of the sample's treatment or condition label: therapeutic diphenylcyclopropenone sensitization with weekly scalp DPC. Blood at each patch-test visit was drawn before the patch test was applied. Eligible patients were aged 18 to 70, diagnosed with alopecia, deemed suitable for DPC therapy, and excluded if pregnant. Total RNA was extracted from unfractionated whole blood collected in Tempus Blood RNA tubes. The CDR3 has 13 amino acids, counting the end cysteine and phenylalanine. Only the CDR3 part of the read is kept: 39 bases, read in frame from the first base. V and J are truncated by 1 base and 3 bases respectively, leaving an intervening sequence of 8 bases. For CDR1 and CDR2, the germline V gene lists SGHRS and YFSETQ.

The V and J segments used are TRBV5-1 and TRBJ2-7; no D segment can be confidently identified. This material consisted of whole blood, taken in connection with sensitization to the hapten diphenylcyclopropenone (DPC). This clonotype was obtained from a man in his forties or fifties with alopecia areata. Some clones in this sample may be carry-over from other donors' samples. In nucleotides, the sequence is TGCGCCAGCAGCTTGAACCCGGGCTACGAGCAGTACTTC. This gives the protein CASSLNPGYEQYF.